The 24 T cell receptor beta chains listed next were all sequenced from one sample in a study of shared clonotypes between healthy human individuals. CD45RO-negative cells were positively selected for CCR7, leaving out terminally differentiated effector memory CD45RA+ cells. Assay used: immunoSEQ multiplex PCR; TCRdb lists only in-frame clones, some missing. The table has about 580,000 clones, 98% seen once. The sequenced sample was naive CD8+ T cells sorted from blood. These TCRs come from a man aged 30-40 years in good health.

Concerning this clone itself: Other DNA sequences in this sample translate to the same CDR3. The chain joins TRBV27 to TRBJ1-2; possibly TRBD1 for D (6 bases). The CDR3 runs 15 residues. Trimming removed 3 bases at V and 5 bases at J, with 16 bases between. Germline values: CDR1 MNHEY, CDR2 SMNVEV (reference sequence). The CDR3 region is CASSLSRGGGYGYTF. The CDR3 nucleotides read TGTGCCAGCAGTTTGAGCAGGGGTGGAGGGTATGGCTACACCTTC.

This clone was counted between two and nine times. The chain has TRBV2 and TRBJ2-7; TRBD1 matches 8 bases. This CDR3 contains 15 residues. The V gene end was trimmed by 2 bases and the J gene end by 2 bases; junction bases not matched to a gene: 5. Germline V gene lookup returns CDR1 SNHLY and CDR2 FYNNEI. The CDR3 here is CASSERQGLAYEQYF. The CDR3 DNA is TGTGCCAGCAGTGAAAGACAGGGGCTTGCCTACGAGCAGTACTTC.

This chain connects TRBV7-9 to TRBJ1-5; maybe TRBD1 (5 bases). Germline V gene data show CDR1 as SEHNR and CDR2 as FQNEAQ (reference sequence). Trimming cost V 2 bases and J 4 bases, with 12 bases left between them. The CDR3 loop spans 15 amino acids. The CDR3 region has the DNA TGTGCCAGCAGCTTATCCCAGGGTGGTAATCAGCCCCAGCATTTT. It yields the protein CASSLSQGGNQPQHF.

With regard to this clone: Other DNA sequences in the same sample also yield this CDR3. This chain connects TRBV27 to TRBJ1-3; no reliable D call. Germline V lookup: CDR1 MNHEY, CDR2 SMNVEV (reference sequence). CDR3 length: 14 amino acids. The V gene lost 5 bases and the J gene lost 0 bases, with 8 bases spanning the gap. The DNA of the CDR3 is TGTGCCAGCAGTCCGCGGAGCTCTGGAAACACCATATATTTT. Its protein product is CASSPRSSGNTIYF.

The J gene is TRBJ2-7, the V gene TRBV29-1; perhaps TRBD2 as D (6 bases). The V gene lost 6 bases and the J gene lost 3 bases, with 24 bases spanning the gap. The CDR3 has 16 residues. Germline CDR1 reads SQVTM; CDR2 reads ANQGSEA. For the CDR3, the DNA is TGCAGCGTATACGGGACCAGTAGGGGAGGCGACTACGAGCAGTACTTC. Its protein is CSVYGTSRGGDYEQYF.

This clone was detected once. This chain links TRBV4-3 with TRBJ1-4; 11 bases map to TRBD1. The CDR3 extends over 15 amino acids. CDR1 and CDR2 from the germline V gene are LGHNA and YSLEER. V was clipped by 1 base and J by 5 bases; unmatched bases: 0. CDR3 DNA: TGCGCCAGCAGCCAAGGGGACAGGGGGAATGAAAAACTGTTTTTT. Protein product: CASSQGDRGNEKLFF.

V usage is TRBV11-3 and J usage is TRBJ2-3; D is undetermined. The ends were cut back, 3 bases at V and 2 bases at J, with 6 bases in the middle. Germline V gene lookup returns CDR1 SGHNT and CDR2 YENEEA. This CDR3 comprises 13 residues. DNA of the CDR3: TGTGCCAGCAGCTTGAGCCACACAGATACGCAGTATTTT. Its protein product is CASSLSHTDTQYF.

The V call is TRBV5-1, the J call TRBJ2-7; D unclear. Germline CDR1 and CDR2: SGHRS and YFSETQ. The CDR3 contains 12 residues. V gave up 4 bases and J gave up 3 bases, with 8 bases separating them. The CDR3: CASSDELYEQYF. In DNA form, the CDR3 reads TGCGCCAGCAGCGATGAACTCTACGAGCAGTACTTC.

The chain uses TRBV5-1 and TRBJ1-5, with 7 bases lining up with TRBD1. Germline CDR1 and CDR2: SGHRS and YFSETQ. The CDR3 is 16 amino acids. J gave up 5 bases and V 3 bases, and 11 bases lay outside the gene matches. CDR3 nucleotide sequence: TGCGCCAGCAGCTCGACGGGCGGGGACAGCGATCAGCCCCAGCATTTT. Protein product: CASSSTGGDSDQPQHF.

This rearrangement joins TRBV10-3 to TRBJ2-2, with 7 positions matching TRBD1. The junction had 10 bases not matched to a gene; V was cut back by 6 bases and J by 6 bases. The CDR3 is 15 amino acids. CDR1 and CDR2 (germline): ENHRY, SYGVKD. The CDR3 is CAIRGQNDPPGELFF. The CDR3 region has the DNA TGTGCCATCAGGGGACAGAACGACCCTCCCGGGGAGCTGTTTTTT.

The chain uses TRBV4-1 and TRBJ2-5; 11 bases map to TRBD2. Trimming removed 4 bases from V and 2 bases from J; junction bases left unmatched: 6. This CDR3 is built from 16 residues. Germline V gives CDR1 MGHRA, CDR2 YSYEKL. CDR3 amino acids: CASSLKTSGVQETQYF. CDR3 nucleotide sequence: TGCGCCAGCAGCCTAAAGACTAGCGGGGTACAAGAGACCCAGTACTTC.

The CDR3 loop reads CASSYPVGGSYEQYF. Here the CDR3 DNA reads TGTGCCAGCAGTTACCCGGTGGGCGGCTCCTACGAGCAGTACTTC. V is TRBV6-5 and J is TRBJ2-7; no definite D call. Germline assignment: CDR1 MNHEY and CDR2 SVGAGI. The CDR3 is made up of 15 amino acids. The V gene lost 2 bases and the J gene lost 0 bases, with 11 bases spanning the gap.

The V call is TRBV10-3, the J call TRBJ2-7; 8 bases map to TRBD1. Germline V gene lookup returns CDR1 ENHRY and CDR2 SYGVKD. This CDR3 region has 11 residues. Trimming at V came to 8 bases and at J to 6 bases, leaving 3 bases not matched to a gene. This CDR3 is CAILQGGEQYF. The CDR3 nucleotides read TGTGCCATCCTACAGGGGGGCGAGCAGTACTTC.

CDR3 in DNA: TGCGCCAGCAGCTTGGCTGTTAGCGGGAGCTACGAGCAGTACTTC. Its protein product is CASSLAVSGSYEQYF. J is TRBJ2-7 and V is TRBV5-1; the match to TRBD2 covers 9 bases. The CDR3 runs 15 residues. Germline CDR1 and CDR2: SGHRS and YFSETQ. V lost 0 bases to trimming and J lost 3 bases; unmatched junction nucleotides: 4.

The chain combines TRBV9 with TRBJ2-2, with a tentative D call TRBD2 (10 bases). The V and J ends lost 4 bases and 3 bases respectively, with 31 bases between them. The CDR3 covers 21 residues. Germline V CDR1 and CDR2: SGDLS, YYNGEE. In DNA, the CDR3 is TGTGCCAGCAGCACTCGACAGGGGGTTTACCCCGGGACTAGCGACACCGGGGAGCTGTTTTTT. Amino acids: CASSTRQGVYPGTSDTGELFF.

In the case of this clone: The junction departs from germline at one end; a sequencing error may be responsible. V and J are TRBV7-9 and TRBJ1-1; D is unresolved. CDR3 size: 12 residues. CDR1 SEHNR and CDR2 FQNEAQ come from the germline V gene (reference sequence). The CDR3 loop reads CATSPMNTEAFF. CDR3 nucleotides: TGTGCCACCAGCCCCATGAACACTGAAGCTTTCTTT.

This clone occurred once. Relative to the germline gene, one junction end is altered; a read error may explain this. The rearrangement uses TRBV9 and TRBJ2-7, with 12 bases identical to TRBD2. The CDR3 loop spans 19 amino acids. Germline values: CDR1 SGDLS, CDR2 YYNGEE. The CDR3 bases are TGTGCCACCAGCCCCTTAACCCGAAGGACTAGCGGGAACGGAAACGAGCAGTACTTC. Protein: CATSPLTRRTSGNGNEQYF.

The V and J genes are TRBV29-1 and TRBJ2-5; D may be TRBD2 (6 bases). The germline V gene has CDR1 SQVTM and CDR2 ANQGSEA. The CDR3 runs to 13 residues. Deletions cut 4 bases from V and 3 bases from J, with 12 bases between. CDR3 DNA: TGCAGCGTTGTCTGGAGGGAGAAAGAGACCCAGTACTTC. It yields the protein CSVVWREKETQYF.

The CDR3 spells CASSVEGYTYNEQFF. Written as DNA, the CDR3 is TGTGCCAGCAGCGTAGAGGGGTACACTTACAATGAGCAGTTCTTC. The rearrangement joins TRBV9 to TRBJ2-1, with D perhaps TRBD1 (5 bases). Germline values: CDR1 SGDLS, CDR2 YYNGEE. Trimming removed 0 bases at V and 4 bases at J, with 11 bases between. The CDR3 sequence is 15 residues long.

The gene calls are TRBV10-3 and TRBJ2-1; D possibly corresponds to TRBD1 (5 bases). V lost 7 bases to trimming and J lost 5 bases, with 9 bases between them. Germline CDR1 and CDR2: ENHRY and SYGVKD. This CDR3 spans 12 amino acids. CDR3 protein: CAITADNNEQFF. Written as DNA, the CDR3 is TGTGCCATCACGGCGGACAACAATGAGCAGTTCTTC.

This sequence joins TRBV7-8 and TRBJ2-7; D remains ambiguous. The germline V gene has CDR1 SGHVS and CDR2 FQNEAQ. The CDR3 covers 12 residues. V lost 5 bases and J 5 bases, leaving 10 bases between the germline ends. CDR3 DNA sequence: TGTGCCAGCAGCCCAAGGGTAGACGAGCAGTACTTC. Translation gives CASSPRVDEQYF.

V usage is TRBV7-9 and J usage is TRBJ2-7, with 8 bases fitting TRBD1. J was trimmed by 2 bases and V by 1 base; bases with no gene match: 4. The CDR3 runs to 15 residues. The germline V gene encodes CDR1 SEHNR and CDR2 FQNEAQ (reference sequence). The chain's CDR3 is CASSLVQGATYEQYF. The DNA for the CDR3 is TGTGCCAGCAGCTTAGTGCAGGGGGCTACCTACGAGCAGTACTTC.

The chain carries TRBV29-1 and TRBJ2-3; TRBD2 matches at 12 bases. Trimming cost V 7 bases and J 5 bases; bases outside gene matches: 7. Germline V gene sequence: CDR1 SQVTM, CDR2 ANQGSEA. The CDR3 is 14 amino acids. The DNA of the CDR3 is TGCAGCGGCCGACTAGCGGGAGAAGGAGATACGCAGTATTTT. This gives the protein CSGRLAGEGDTQYF.

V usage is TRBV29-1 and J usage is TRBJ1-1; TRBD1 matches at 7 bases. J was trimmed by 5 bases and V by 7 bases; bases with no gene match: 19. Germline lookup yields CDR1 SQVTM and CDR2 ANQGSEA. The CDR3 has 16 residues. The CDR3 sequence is CSAWTTGSLRQTEAFF. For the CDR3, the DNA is TGCAGCGCTTGGACGACAGGGAGCTTACGACAAACTGAAGCTTTCTTT.